Listed below are T cell receptor beta chains from one sample, sequenced in a study of blood T cell repertoires in COVID-19. Assay used: immunoSEQ multiplex PCR; TCRdb lists only in-frame clones, some missing. The data hold 100,000 to 150,000 clones, with roughly four fifths observed a single time. Input material: peripheral blood. These receptors came from a woman in her seventies with acute or convalescent COVID-19. Each CDR3 is given with its conserved first and last residue. A D gene is named only where the DNA matches it firmly. Rows give clone size only sometimes, using once, few, many, or a class for an expanded clone.

clone size: .; J gene: TRBJ2-7; D gene: .; V gene: TRBV5-1; CDR3 protein: CASSLGTTGEQYF; CDR3 DNA: TGCGCCAGCAGCTTGGGCACCACAGGCGAGCAGTACTTC
clone size: .; J gene: TRBJ1-2; D gene: TRBD1; V gene: TRBV10-3; CDR3 protein: CAISDGGQGYGYTF; CDR3 DNA: TGTGCCATCAGTGACGGGGGACAGGGCTATGGCTACACCTTC
clone size: .; J gene: TRBJ1-1; D gene: TRBD1; V gene: TRBV7-2; CDR3 protein: CASSLRQGNTEAFF; CDR3 DNA: TGTGCCAGCAGCCTTAGACAGGGCAACACTGAAGCTTTCTTT
clone size: once; J gene: TRBJ1-5; D gene: .; V gene: TRBV5-1; CDR3 protein: CASSLGQGPPQHF; CDR3 DNA: TGCGCCAGCAGCTTGGGGCAGGGTCCTCCCCAGCATTTT
clone size: few; J gene: TRBJ1-6; D gene: TRBD1; V gene: TRBV18; CDR3 protein: CASSNRQGRSYNSPLHF; CDR3 DNA: TGTGCCAGCTCAAACCGACAGGGAAGGTCCTATAATTCACCCCTCCACTTT
clone size: .; J gene: TRBJ2-1; D gene: TRBD2; V gene: TRBV4-3; CDR3 protein: CASSRTTSGATYNEQFF; CDR3 DNA: TGCGCCAGCAGCCGCACTACTAGCGGGGCAACATACAATGAGCAGTTCTTC
clone size: .; J gene: TRBJ1-1; D gene: TRBD1; V gene: TRBV27; CDR3 protein: CASSLLPGQGAPNTEAFF; CDR3 DNA: TGTGCCAGCAGTTTACTCCCGGGACAGGGGGCCCCGAACACTGAAGCTTTCTTT
clone size: .; J gene: TRBJ1-6; D gene: .; V gene: TRBV25-1; CDR3 protein: CASGETGNSPLHF; CDR3 DNA: TGTGCCAGCGGGGAGACAGGAAATTCACCCCTCCACTTT
clone size: .; J gene: TRBJ1-6; D gene: TRBD1; V gene: TRBV7-2; CDR3 protein: CASSSGTGVNSPLHF; CDR3 DNA: TGTGCCAGCAGCTCAGGGACAGGCGTGAATTCACCCCTCCACTTT
clone size: .; J gene: TRBJ1-3; D gene: .; V gene: TRBV7-2; CDR3 protein: CASSDGVSGNTIYF; CDR3 DNA: TGTGCCAGCAGTGACGGGGTGTCTGGAAACACCATATATTTT
clone size: .; J gene: TRBJ2-1; D gene: .; V gene: TRBV7-9; CDR3 protein: CASSPAARVHNEQFF; CDR3 DNA: TGTGCCAGCAGCCCTGCTGCCAGGGTACACAATGAGCAGTTCTTC
clone size: .; J gene: TRBJ1-6; D gene: .; V gene: TRBV6-5; CDR3 protein: CASSPRQQGSPLHF; CDR3 DNA: TGTGCCAGCAGTCCCCGTCAACAGGGCTCACCCCTCCACTTT
clone size: .; J gene: TRBJ2-5; D gene: .; V gene: TRBV6-2/TRBV6-3; CDR3 protein: CASSYSGVSGETQYF; CDR3 DNA: TGTGCCAGCAGTTATTCGGGGGTTTCTGGAGAGACCCAGTACTTC
clone size: .; J gene: TRBJ2-5; D gene: .; V gene: TRBV3-1/TRBV3-2; CDR3 protein: CASSQETEAAQETQYF; CDR3 DNA: TGTGCCAGCAGCCAAGAGACGGAGGCAGCCCAAGAGACCCAGTACTTC
clone size: .; J gene: TRBJ2-1; D gene: TRBD1; V gene: TRBV5-5; CDR3 protein: CASSPDRGNEQFF; CDR3 DNA: TGTGCCAGCAGCCCGGACAGGGGCAATGAGCAGTTCTTC
clone size: once; J gene: TRBJ1-2; D gene: .; V gene: TRBV2; CDR3 protein: CASSLHGNYGYTF; CDR3 DNA: TGTGCCAGCAGTCTACACGGGAACTATGGCTACACCTTC
clone size: .; J gene: TRBJ1-1; D gene: TRBD1; V gene: TRBV10-3; CDR3 protein: CAISKNTGGNTEAFF; CDR3 DNA: TGTGCCATCAGTAAAAACACAGGGGGGAACACTGAAGCTTTCTTT
clone size: .; J gene: TRBJ2-1; D gene: .; V gene: TRBV6-5; CDR3 protein: CASRDLRGSYNEQFF; CDR3 DNA: TGTGCCAGCAGGGACCTTAGGGGCTCCTACAATGAGCAGTTCTTC
clone size: .; J gene: TRBJ2-3; D gene: TRBD1; V gene: TRBV24-1; CDR3 protein: CATSDPGTGLLDTQYF; CDR3 DNA: TGTGCCACCAGTGACCCCGGGACAGGTTTGTTAGATACGCAGTATTTT
clone size: .; J gene: TRBJ1-1; D gene: .; V gene: TRBV30; CDR3 protein: CAWSALSNTEAFF; CDR3 DNA: TGTGCCTGGAGTGCACTCTCTAACACTGAAGCTTTCTTT
clone size: .; J gene: TRBJ2-1; D gene: .; V gene: TRBV4-2; CDR3 protein: CASSQDRATTTYNEQFF; CDR3 DNA: TGTGCCAGCAGCCAAGATCGCGCAACTACCACCTACAATGAGCAGTTCTTC
clone size: .; J gene: TRBJ1-2; D gene: .; V gene: TRBV11-2; CDR3 protein: CASSLWGVQGYTF; CDR3 DNA: TGTGCCAGCAGCTTATGGGGGGTACAGGGCTACACCTTC
clone size: .; J gene: TRBJ1-1; D gene: .; V gene: TRBV5-4; CDR3 protein: CASSLNTEAFF; CDR3 DNA: TGTGCCAGCAGTCTTAACACTGAAGCTTTCTTT
clone size: .; J gene: TRBJ1-4; D gene: .; V gene: TRBV5-1; CDR3 protein: CASSLVAGEKLFF; CDR3 DNA: TGCGCCAGCAGCTTGGTGGCGGGGGAAAAACTGTTTTTT
clone size: .; J gene: TRBJ2-2; D gene: TRBD2; V gene: TRBV6-6; CDR3 protein: CASSWTSGRTGELFF; CDR3 DNA: TGTGCCAGCAGCTGGACTAGCGGTCGCACCGGGGAGCTGTTTTTT
clone size: .; J gene: TRBJ1-2; D gene: .; V gene: TRBV3-1/TRBV3-2; CDR3 protein: CASSQSGTRDGYTF; CDR3 DNA: TGTGCCAGCAGCCAATCCGGGACTCGGGATGGCTACACCTTC
clone size: .; J gene: TRBJ2-3; D gene: .; V gene: TRBV7-3; CDR3 protein: CASSLVGGPTDTQYF; CDR3 DNA: TGTGCCAGCAGCTTAGTGGGGGGACCCACAGATACGCAGTATTTT
clone size: few; J gene: TRBJ1-2; D gene: TRBD1; V gene: TRBV7-2; CDR3 protein: CASSLAPLDRGFSNGYTF; CDR3 DNA: TGTGCCAGCAGCTTAGCACCCCTGGACAGGGGATTTAGCAATGGCTACACCTTC
clone size: .; J gene: TRBJ2-3; D gene: .; V gene: TRBV7-2; CDR3 protein: CASSPRGPSLPGVTQYF; CDR3 DNA: TGTGCCAGCAGCCCAAGGGGCCCTTCCCTCCCTGGCGTTACGCAGTATTTT
clone size: .; J gene: TRBJ1-2; D gene: .; V gene: TRBV7-8; CDR3 protein: CASSLSIFKTGSNYGYTF; CDR3 DNA: TGTGCCAGCAGCTTATCAATCTTTAAGACAGGATCGAACTATGGCTACACCTTC
clone size: .; J gene: TRBJ1-2; D gene: .; V gene: TRBV7-9; CDR3 protein: CASSRGQNYGYTF; CDR3 DNA: TGTGCCAGCAGCCGTGGACAAAACTATGGCTACACCTTC
clone size: once; J gene: TRBJ1-2; D gene: .; V gene: TRBV5-1; CDR3 protein: CASRGGAPSNYGYTF; CDR3 DNA: TGCGCCAGCAGAGGAGGGGCCCCTTCTAACTATGGCTACACCTTC
clone size: .; J gene: TRBJ1-3; D gene: .; V gene: TRBV7-2; CDR3 protein: CASSLEGTSYSGNTIYF; CDR3 DNA: TGTGCCAGCAGCTTAGAGGGGACATCCTACTCTGGAAACACCATATATTTT
clone size: .; J gene: TRBJ1-5; D gene: .; V gene: TRBV3-1/TRBV3-2; CDR3 protein: CASRSGPGQPQHF; CDR3 DNA: TGTGCCAGCAGATCCGGCCCGGGGCAGCCCCAGCATTTT
clone size: .; J gene: TRBJ1-3; D gene: TRBD1; V gene: TRBV19; CDR3 protein: CASLVPTGRVSGNTIYF; CDR3 DNA: TGTGCCAGCCTGGTACCGACAGGGCGCGTCTCTGGAAACACCATATATTTT
clone size: .; J gene: TRBJ2-7; D gene: TRBD1; V gene: TRBV5-1; CDR3 protein: CASSLEWDRTPSEYF; CDR3 DNA: TGCGCCAGCAGCTTGGAATGGGACAGGACTCCATCGGAGTACTTC
clone size: .; J gene: TRBJ2-1; D gene: TRBD2; V gene: TRBV10-3; CDR3 protein: CAISEVLAGSREQFF; CDR3 DNA: TGTGCCATCAGTGAGGTCTTAGCGGGGAGCCGTGAGCAGTTCTTC
clone size: .; J gene: TRBJ1-5; D gene: TRBD1; V gene: TRBV6-6; CDR3 protein: CASSTGGNNQPQHF; CDR3 DNA: TGTGCCAGCAGTACAGGGGGGAACAATCAGCCCCAGCATTTT
clone size: .; J gene: TRBJ2-6; D gene: TRBD1; V gene: TRBV9; CDR3 protein: CASSVGQHSGANVLTF; CDR3 DNA: TGTGCCAGCAGCGTGGGACAGCACTCTGGGGCCAACGTCCTGACTTTC
clone size: .; J gene: TRBJ1-1; D gene: .; V gene: TRBV20-1; CDR3 protein: CSAVRGTEAFF; CDR3 DNA: TGCAGTGCTGTTCGGGGCACTGAAGCTTTCTTT
clone size: few; J gene: TRBJ2-7; D gene: .; V gene: TRBV29-1; CDR3 protein: CSVGTGTRTSEQYF; CDR3 DNA: TGCAGCGTTGGAACCGGGACACGTACCTCCGAGCAGTACTTC
clone size: .; J gene: TRBJ1-2; D gene: .; V gene: TRBV7-2; CDR3 protein: CASSFNPRTANYGYTF; CDR3 DNA: TGTGCCAGCAGCTTTAATCCCAGGACAGCGAACTATGGCTACACCTTC
clone size: .; J gene: TRBJ1-1; D gene: TRBD1; V gene: TRBV7-3; CDR3 protein: CASSPTGITEAFF; CDR3 DNA: TGTGCCAGCAGCCCGACAGGGATCACTGAAGCTTTCTTT
clone size: .; J gene: TRBJ1-6; D gene: TRBD1; V gene: TRBV5-4; CDR3 protein: CASSLDRTGGTYNSPLHF; CDR3 DNA: TGTGCCAGCAGCTTGGACCGGACAGGTGGTACCTATAATTCACCCCTCCACTTT
clone size: .; J gene: TRBJ2-1; D gene: .; V gene: TRBV6-5; CDR3 protein: CASSWTRGNEQFF; CDR3 DNA: TGTGCCAGCAGTTGGACTAGGGGGAATGAGCAGTTCTTC
clone size: .; J gene: TRBJ1-1; D gene: .; V gene: TRBV29-1; CDR3 protein: CSVGQGRVAFF; CDR3 DNA: TGCAGCGTTGGCCAAGGCAGGGTTGCTTTCTTT
clone size: .; J gene: TRBJ1-1; D gene: .; V gene: TRBV7-9; CDR3 protein: CASSLGHVNTEAFF; CDR3 DNA: TGTGCCAGCAGCTTGGGACATGTGAACACTGAAGCTTTCTTT
clone size: .; J gene: TRBJ1-3; D gene: .; V gene: TRBV10-2; CDR3 protein: CASSQPGVRGNTIYF; CDR3 DNA: TGCGCCAGCAGCCAACCGGGGGTTAGAGGAAACACCATATATTTT
clone size: .; J gene: TRBJ1-5; D gene: .; V gene: TRBV7-4; CDR3 protein: CASSSPQVSGQPQHF; CDR3 DNA: TGTGCCAGCAGCTCCCCCCAGGTCTCCGGTCAGCCCCAGCATTTT
clone size: .; J gene: TRBJ1-2; D gene: .; V gene: TRBV6-5; CDR3 protein: CASSYSAGNGYTF; CDR3 DNA: TGTGCCAGCAGTTACTCTGCGGGTAACGGCTACACCTTC
clone size: .; J gene: TRBJ2-2; D gene: TRBD1; V gene: TRBV3-1/TRBV3-2; CDR3 protein: CASSRVTTGQALGIGELFF; CDR3 DNA: TGTGCCAGCAGCCGAGTCACGACCGGACAGGCCTTAGGAATCGGGGAGCTGTTTTTT
clone size: .; J gene: TRBJ1-1; D gene: .; V gene: TRBV4-3; CDR3 protein: CASSQDQIRTGEAFF; CDR3 DNA: TGCGCCAGCAGCCAAGACCAGATTAGAACGGGGGAAGCTTTCTTT